The next 10 T cell receptor beta chains were all read from a single sample in a study of blood T cell repertoires in COVID-19. Some clones are missing from TCRdb's copy, which holds only in-frame ones; the method was immunoSEQ multiplex PCR. The sample shows tens of thousands of clones, over 85% of them seen only once. Specimen: peripheral blood. The source of these receptors is a woman of 80 years or more with active or convalescent COVID-19.

This clone counts as medium-sized (0.01 to 0.1%). CDR3 protein: CASSIGGGNQPQHF. CDR3 bases: TGTGCCAGCAGTATAGGGGGGGGAAATCAGCCCCAGCATTTT. The chain recombines TRBV6-5 with TRBJ1-5; maybe TRBD1 (6 bases). There are 14 residues in the CDR3. Germline CDR1 reads MNHEY; CDR2 reads SVGAGI. V was pared by 5 bases and J by 4 bases, with 12 bases between.

The chain recombines TRBV7-2 with TRBJ2-1; 11 nucleotides line up with TRBD2. Germline V gives CDR1 SGHTA, CDR2 FQGNSA. J lost 4 bases, V lost 5 bases, and 4 bases had no gene match. CDR3 length equals 15 residues. CDR3 sequence reads: CASSRSGGVYNEQFF. CDR3 coding DNA: TGTGCCAGCAGCCGTAGCGGGGGGGTATACAATGAGCAGTTCTTC.

This chain connects TRBV3-1 (or the pseudogene TRBV3-2) to TRBJ2-7; D is ambiguous. The germline V gene has CDR1 LGHDT and CDR2 YNNKEL (reference sequence). This CDR3 has 15 amino acids. The V end lost 0 bases, the J end lost 7 bases, and 16 bases lay between the germline ends. Written as DNA, the CDR3 is TGTGCCAGCAGCCAAGATCCCCCCGGGTTAAGGGAGCAGTACTTC. Protein: CASSQDPPGLREQYF.

The rearrangement uses TRBV4-1 and TRBJ2-7, with unresolved D. This CDR3 region has 16 residues. Between the trimmed V and J ends, which lost 4 bases and 1 base, there was a span of 17 bases. CDR1 MGHRA and CDR2 YSYEKL come from the germline V gene. CDR3 loop: CASSLSPRVKSYEQYF. CDR3 in DNA: TGCGCCAGCAGCCTTTCCCCACGGGTTAAGTCCTACGAGCAGTACTTC.

The chain uses TRBV5-1 and TRBJ2-7; 12 bases agree with TRBD2. CDR3 length: 15 amino acids. Unmatched junction bases numbered 8, after V lost 4 bases and J lost 6 bases. Germline V CDR1 and CDR2: SGHRS, YFSETQ. The CDR3 DNA follows: TGCGCCAGCAGCGCGGAACTAGCGGGAGGCGGCGAGCAGTACTTC. This gives the protein CASSAELAGGGEQYF. The whole variable domain, filled in from reference TRBV5-1 and TRBJ2-7, reads KAGVTQTPRYLIKTRGQQVTLSCSPISGHRSVSWYQQTPGQGLQFLFEYFSETQRNKGNFPGRFSGRQFSNSRSEMNVSTLELGDSALYLCASSAELAGGGEQYFGPGTRLTVT.

V usage is TRBV3-1 (or the pseudogene TRBV3-2) and J usage is TRBJ1-5; a weak D match, TRBD1 (5 bases). V was pared by 0 bases and J by 4 bases, with 10 bases between. Germline V lookup: CDR1 LGHDT, CDR2 YNNKEL (reference sequence). The CDR3 has 15 amino acids. This CDR3 reads CASSQEATENQPQHF. The CDR3, as DNA: TGTGCCAGCAGCCAAGAAGCGACAGAAAATCAGCCCCAGCATTTT.

This sequence joins TRBV4-3 and TRBJ2-5, with D hard to call. Germline CDR1 LGHNA, CDR2 YSLEER. With 0 bases removed from V and 4 bases from J, the gap between germline ends came to 9 bases. The CDR3 totals 14 residues. CDR3 nucleotides: TGCGCCAGCAGCCAAGATAGTTCCGGAGAGACCCAGTACTTC. Protein sequence: CASSQDSSGETQYF.

The gene calls are TRBV18 and TRBJ2-7, with 9 bases that match TRBD1. Germline V gives CDR1 KGHSH, CDR2 LQKENI. The CDR3 is made up of 14 amino acids. J was trimmed by 4 bases and V by 3 bases; bases with no gene match: 4. The CDR3 sequence is CASSPRDRAYEQYF. The CDR3 DNA reads as TGTGCCAGCTCACCCCGGGACAGGGCATACGAGCAGTACTTC.

J is TRBJ2-7 and V is TRBV15; D is unresolved. Trimming took off 0 bases at V and 3 bases at J, with 12 bases between the two ends. This CDR3 is 15 amino acids long. Germline V gives CDR1 LNHNV, CDR2 YYDKDF (reference sequence). CDR3 coding DNA: TGTGCCACCAGCAGAGATCGAGGCGGATACTACGAGCAGTACTTC. It translates to CATSRDRGGYYEQYF.

The chain employs TRBV6-1 and TRBJ2-4; D possibly corresponds to TRBD1 (6 bases). The CDR3 has 16 amino acids. Germline loops: CDR1 MNHNS, CDR2 SASEGT. Trimming took off 3 bases at V and 0 bases at J, with 12 bases between the two ends. CDR3 bases: TGTGCCAGCAGTGACCCAGGGGCTAGAGCCAAAAACATTCAGTACTTC. Its protein product is CASSDPGARAKNIQYF.